A single sample gave rise to the 7 T cell receptor beta chains below, sequenced in a study of blood T cell repertoires in COVID-19. Clones were sequenced by immunoSEQ multiplex PCR, and TCRdb holds only the in-frame ones, with some missing. The table records 200,000 to 250,000 clones, about 90% of them present only once. Sequencing was carried out using PBMCs or T cells enriched from blood (not recorded which). The receptors shown here come from a woman aged 18-29 years who had recovered from COVID-19.

The gene calls are TRBV29-1 and TRBJ1-4; 7 nucleotides align to TRBD1. With V trimmed by 6 bases and J by 3 bases, 10 bases remained unmatched. From germline, CDR1 is SQVTM and CDR2 ANQGSEA. The CDR3 loop spans 15 amino acids. CDR3 residues: CSVTRGGQPNEKLFF. For the CDR3, the DNA is TGCAGCGTCACCCGTGGGGGACAGCCTAATGAAAAACTGTTTTTT.

The chain is built from TRBV6-1 and TRBJ2-7, with TRBD1 identical over 7 bases. CDR3 length: 15 residues. From germline, CDR1 is MNHNS and CDR2 SASEGT. After removal of 2 bases from V and 1 base from J, the junction contained 5 bases not matched to a gene. The CDR3 loop reads CASSEPHRGSYEQYF. The CDR3 DNA is TGTGCCAGCAGTGAACCCCACAGGGGTTCCTACGAGCAGTACTTC.

The chain uses TRBV28 and TRBJ2-2, with D perhaps matching TRBD1 (6 bases). The CDR3 is made up of 16 amino acids. Deletions cut 2 bases from V and 5 bases from J, with 15 bases between. Germline V gene lookup returns CDR1 MDHEN and CDR2 SYDVKM. Here the CDR3 reads CASSLARGRGTGELFF. The CDR3 region has the DNA TGTGCCAGCAGTTTAGCCAGGGGAAGGGGAACCGGGGAGCTGTTTTTT.

This clone occurred once. V gene TRBV29-1 combines with J gene TRBJ1-2; 7 nucleotides agree with TRBD1. This CDR3 comprises 13 residues. V lost 7 bases, J lost 0 bases, and 5 bases stayed unmatched. Germline loops: CDR1 SQVTM, CDR2 ANQGSEA. Here the CDR3 DNA reads TGCAGCGATAGGACAGGTTCTAACTATGGCTACACCTTC. This encodes CSDRTGSNYGYTF.

CDR3 DNA: TGCGCCAGCAGCTTCCTCCTCCTTGCTAGCGGCATACCCGGGGAGCTGTTTTTT. It is translated as CASSFLLLASGIPGELFF. V gene TRBV5-1 combines with J gene TRBJ2-2, with 7 bases identical to TRBD2. The V gene's germline CDR1 is SGHRS and CDR2 YFSETQ. CDR3 length equals 18 residues. With 2 bases clipped from V and 6 bases from J, the junction kept 16 bases outside the gene matches.

The J gene is TRBJ2-2, the V gene TRBV7-3; 11 nucleotides agree with TRBD1. J lost 4 bases, V lost 5 bases, and 21 bases had no gene match. The CDR3 covers 21 residues. CDR1 SGHTA and CDR2 FQGTGA come from the germline V gene. CDR3 sequence: CASSPYGTRDRGTPGTGELFF. The CDR3 region has the DNA TGTGCCAGCAGCCCTTACGGAACCCGGGACAGGGGGACTCCGGGCACCGGGGAGCTGTTTTTT.

The chain links TRBV28 to TRBJ1-6; 8 nucleotides line up with TRBD1. Germline CDR1 MDHEN, CDR2 SYDVKM. V trimming: 6 bases; J trimming: 7 bases; junction bases outside the gene matches: 11. There are 16 residues in the CDR3. In DNA, the CDR3 is TGTGCCAGCAGCCCTCGACAGGGGTGGGGGAATTCACCCCTCCACTTT. The encoded protein is CASSPRQGWGNSPLHF.